Below are 16 T cell receptor beta chains sequenced from a single sample in a study of shared clonotypes between healthy human individuals. Sequenced by immunoSEQ multiplex PCR; TCRdb stores in-frame clones only, minus some. The table includes about 490,000 clones, approximately 84% detected once. The source material was PBMCs. The receptor source for this set is a woman aged 40 to 50 in good health. Some clones in this sample may be carry-over from other donors' samples.

This clone is a singleton in its sample. The likely explanation is a read error, given a far larger clone one base away. This chain connects TRBV29-1 to TRBJ1-1, with D unclear. The CDR3 sequence is 14 residues long. The V gene lost 6 bases and the J gene lost 8 bases, with 22 bases spanning the gap. CDR1 is SQVTM and CDR2 is ANQGSEA in the germline V gene. CDR3 region: CSVANRYSFLEAFF. The CDR3, as DNA: TGCAGCGTAGCAAACCGGTACAGCTTTTTAGAAGCTTTCTTT.

The chain is built from TRBV5-4 and TRBJ2-2; TRBD2 matches 15 bases. From germline, CDR1 is SGHNT and CDR2 YYREEE (reference sequence). The CDR3 totals 17 residues. J lost 6 bases, V lost 4 bases, and 7 bases had no gene match. CDR3 in DNA: TGTGCCAGCAGCCCCGGGACTAGCGGGAGGACCGCCGGGGAGCTGTTTTTT. Its protein is CASSPGTSGRTAGELFF. The full variable domain, rest sourced from reference TRBV5-4 and TRBJ2-2, is ETGVTQSPTHLIKTRGQQVTLRCSSQSGHNTVSWYQQALGQGPQFIFQYYREEENGRGNFPPRFSGLQFPNYSSELNVNALELDDSALYLCASSPGTSGRTAGELFFGEGSRLTVL.

The rearrangement joins TRBV29-1 to TRBJ1-5, with D possibly being TRBD1 (5 bases). V lost 6 bases, J lost 6 bases, and 15 bases lay in between. Germline V gene data show CDR1 as SQVTM and CDR2 as ANQGSEA. CDR3 length: 13 residues. CDR3 sequence: CSVAQGQGQPQHF. The CDR3 region has the DNA TGCAGCGTGGCGCAGGGCCAAGGTCAGCCCCAGCATTTT.

CDR3 nucleotides: TGTGCCAGCAGCTTCAGGGGAAGCACAGATACGCAGTATTTT. Protein: CASSFRGSTDTQYF. The rearrangement uses TRBV7-3 and TRBJ2-3; perhaps TRBD1 as D (6 bases). This CDR3 spans 14 amino acids. With 3 bases removed from V and 0 bases from J, the gap between germline ends came to 7 bases. CDR1 and CDR2 from the germline V gene are SGHTA and FQGTGA.

The chain combines TRBV2 with TRBJ1-1; no definite D call. Trimming shortened V by 2 bases and J by 0 bases, and 13 bases separated the two germline ends. Germline CDR1 is SNHLY and CDR2 is FYNNEI. CDR3 length: 16 residues. The CDR3 loop is CASSERRRPMNTEAFF. CDR3 DNA sequence: TGTGCCAGCAGTGAAAGGCGGCGACCTATGAACACTGAAGCTTTCTTT.

In DNA, the CDR3 is TGCGCCAGCAGTAGGGACATACAGAGCTCTGGAAACACCATATATTTT. It specifies CASSRDIQSSGNTIYF. The rearrangement links TRBV5-1 to TRBJ1-3, with D maybe TRBD1 (6 bases). Looked up from germline, CDR1 is SGHRS and CDR2 is YFSETQ. The germline V and J ends were trimmed by 5 bases and 0 bases, with 15 bases remaining between them. This CDR3 has 16 residues. Full variable domain (outside the CDR3, taken from reference TRBV5-1 and TRBJ1-3): KAGVTQTPRYLIKTRGQQVTLSCSPISGHRSVSWYQQTPGQGLQFLFEYFSETQRNKGNFPGRFSGRQFSNSRSEMNVSTLELGDSALYLCASSRDIQSSGNTIYFGEGSWLTVV.

A remark on this clone: A read error may explain this, as a much larger clone is one base away. The chain joins TRBV5-4 to TRBJ2-1, with a weak D call TRBD1 (7 bases). The CDR3 is 15 residues long. Per germline, CDR1 SGHNT and CDR2 YYREEE (reference sequence). The CDR3 bases are TGTGCCAGCAGCAAGATCGGTGGAGGGGGCAATGAGCTGTTCTTC. Encoded protein: CASSKIGGGGNELFF.

The chain has TRBV29-1 and TRBJ2-5, with D perhaps matching TRBD1 or TRBD2 (5 bases each). V lost 6 bases, J lost 1 base, and 9 bases lay in between. Germline-derived CDR1 and CDR2 are SQVTM and ANQGSEA. There are 12 residues in the CDR3. CDR3 nucleotide sequence: TGCAGCGTGGAGAGGGGCCAAGAGACCCAGTACTTC. Its protein is CSVERGQETQYF.

This chain uses TRBV6-1 with TRBJ2-7; D perhaps matches TRBD2 (7 bases). V was pared by 8 bases and J by 6 bases, with 20 bases between. CDR1 MNHNS and CDR2 SASEGT come from the germline V gene. There are 14 residues in the CDR3. The CDR3 nucleotides are TGTGCCAGCCGGGCGGGGGCCCTGCCCGGCGAGCAGTACTTC. Translation gives CASRAGALPGEQYF.

The V and J genes are TRBV11-2 and TRBJ2-7; 8 bases align to TRBD1. This CDR3 has 14 amino acids. The germline CDR1 and CDR2 sequences are SGHAT and FQNNGV. The trim removed 5 bases at V and 3 bases at J, leaving 6 bases unmatched. CDR3 sequence: CASSRGQGLYEQYF. In DNA, the CDR3 is TGTGCCAGCAGCCGCGGACAGGGTCTCTACGAGCAGTACTTC.

A note on this clone: Since a far larger clone is one base different, this is likely a read error. The CDR3 DNA sequence: TGTGCCAGCAGCCCCGACAGTGTTTGGTTCTATGGCTACACCTTC. Amino acids: CASSPDSVWFYGYTF. The chain employs TRBV7-6 and TRBJ1-2; D possibly corresponds to TRBD1 (5 bases). The CDR3 loop spans 15 amino acids. Trimming took off 5 bases at V and 4 bases at J, with 17 bases between the two ends. Germline V CDR1 and CDR2: SGHVS, FNYEAQ.

The rearrangement uses TRBV30 and TRBJ1-3; weak D call: TRBD1 (6 bases). V was clipped by 1 base and J by 0 bases, with 16 bases between them. Germline V gene lookup returns CDR1 GTSNPN and CDR2 SVGIG (reference sequence). CDR3 length: 17 amino acids. The CDR3 DNA is TGTGCCTGGAGTGGGGGGGGCACCCTCCTCTCTGGAAACACCATATATTTT. Translating it yields CAWSGGGTLLSGNTIYF.

The chain joins TRBV5-1 to TRBJ1-2, with 7 bases lining up with TRBD1. Unmatched junction bases numbered 7, after V lost 0 bases and J lost 5 bases. Per the germline V gene, CDR1 is SGHRS and CDR2 is YFSETQ. The CDR3 runs 15 residues. The chain's CDR3 is CASSLDPGQLYGYTF. The CDR3 nucleotides are TGCGCCAGCAGCTTGGACCCGGGACAGCTTTATGGCTACACCTTC.

With respect to this clone: A much larger clone lies a single base off, so this may be a read error. The same CDR3 arises from other DNA sequences in this sample as well. V and J are TRBV21-1 and TRBJ2-2; the D call in the table, TRBD2, was not verified against the DNA. TRBV21-1 is shown as a pseudogene. The CDR3 contains 12 residues. CDR3 in DNA: TGTGCCAGCCGCAATATTCCTGGGGAGCTGTTTTTT. Protein sequence: CASRNIPGELFF.

J is TRBJ2-7 and V is TRBV28, with 10 bases identical to TRBD1. CDR3 length: 14 residues. V trimming: 6 bases; J trimming: 9 bases; junction bases outside the gene matches: 11. In germline, CDR1 is MDHEN, CDR2 SYDVKM. The CDR3 spells CASSLTRDRGTQYF. For the CDR3, the DNA is TGTGCCAGCAGCCTCACCCGGGACAGGGGAACGCAGTACTTC. The entire variable domain, with the rest obtained from reference TRBV28 and TRBJ2-7, is as follows: DVKVTQSSRYLVKRTGEKVFLECVQDMDHENMFWYRQDPGLGLRLIYFSYDVKMKEKGDIPEGYSVSREKKERFSLILESASTNQTSMYLCASSLTRDRGTQYFGPGTRLTVT.

Only one count was recorded for this clone. The rearrangement uses TRBV5-4 and TRBJ2-5; TRBD2 matches at 11 bases. The trim removed 3 bases at V and 4 bases at J, leaving 5 bases unmatched. The CDR3 loop spans 15 amino acids. Germline V gene lookup returns CDR1 SGHNT and CDR2 YYREEE (reference sequence). This chain's CDR3 is CASSSFGTSGETQYF. CDR3 nucleotide sequence: TGTGCCAGCAGCTCTTTTGGGACTAGCGGAGAGACCCAGTACTTC.